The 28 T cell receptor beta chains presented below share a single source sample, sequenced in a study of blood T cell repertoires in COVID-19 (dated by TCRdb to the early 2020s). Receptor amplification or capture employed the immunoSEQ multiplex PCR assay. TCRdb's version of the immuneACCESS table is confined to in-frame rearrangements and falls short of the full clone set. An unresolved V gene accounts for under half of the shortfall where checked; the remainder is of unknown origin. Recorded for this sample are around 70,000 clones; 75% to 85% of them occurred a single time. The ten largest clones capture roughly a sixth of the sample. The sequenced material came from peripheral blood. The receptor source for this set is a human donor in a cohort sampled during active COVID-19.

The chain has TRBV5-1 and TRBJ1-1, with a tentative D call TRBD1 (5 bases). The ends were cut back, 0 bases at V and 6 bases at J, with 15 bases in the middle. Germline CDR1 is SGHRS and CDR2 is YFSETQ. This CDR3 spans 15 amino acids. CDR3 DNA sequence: TGCGCCAGCAGCTTGGGTGCGGGGGATCAGTCTGAAGCTTTCTTT. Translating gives CASSLGAGDQSEAFF.

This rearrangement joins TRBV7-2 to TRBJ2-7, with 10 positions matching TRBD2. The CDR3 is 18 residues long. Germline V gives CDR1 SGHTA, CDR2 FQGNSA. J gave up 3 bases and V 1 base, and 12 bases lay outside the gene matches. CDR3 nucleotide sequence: TGTGCCAGCAGCTTAGTTAAAGCGGGAGGGCCAAAAGACTACGAGCAGTACTTC. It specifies CASSLVKAGGPKDYEQYF.

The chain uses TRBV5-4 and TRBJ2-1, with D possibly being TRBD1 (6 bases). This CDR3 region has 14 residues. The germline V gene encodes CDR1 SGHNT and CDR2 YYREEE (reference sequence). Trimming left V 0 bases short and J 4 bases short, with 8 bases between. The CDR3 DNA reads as TGTGCCAGCAGCTTGGCAACAGGGTACAATGAGCAGTTCTTC. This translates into CASSLATGYNEQFF.

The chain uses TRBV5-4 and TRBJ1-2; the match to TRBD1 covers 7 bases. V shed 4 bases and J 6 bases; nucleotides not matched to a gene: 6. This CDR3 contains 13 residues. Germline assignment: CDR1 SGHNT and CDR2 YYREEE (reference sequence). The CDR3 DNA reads TGTGCCAGCAGCCCAACAGGGGTGCATGGCTACACCTTC. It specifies CASSPTGVHGYTF.

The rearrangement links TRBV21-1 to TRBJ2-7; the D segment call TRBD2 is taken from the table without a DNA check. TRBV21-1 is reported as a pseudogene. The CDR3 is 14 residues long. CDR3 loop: CASSRTSGSYEQYF. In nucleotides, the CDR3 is TGTGCCAGCAGCCGGACTAGCGGATCCTACGAGCAGTACTTC.

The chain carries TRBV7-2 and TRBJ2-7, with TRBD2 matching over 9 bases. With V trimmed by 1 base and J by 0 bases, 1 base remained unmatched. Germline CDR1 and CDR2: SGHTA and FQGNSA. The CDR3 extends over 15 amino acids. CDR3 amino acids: CASSLGGRASYEQYF. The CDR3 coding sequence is TGTGCCAGCAGCTTAGGCGGGAGGGCCTCCTACGAGCAGTACTTC.

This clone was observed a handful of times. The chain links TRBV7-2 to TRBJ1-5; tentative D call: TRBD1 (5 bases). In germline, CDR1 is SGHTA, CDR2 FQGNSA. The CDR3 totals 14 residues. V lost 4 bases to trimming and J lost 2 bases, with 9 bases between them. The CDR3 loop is CASSSDMGNQPQHF. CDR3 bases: TGTGCCAGCAGCTCGGACATGGGCAATCAGCCCCAGCATTTT.

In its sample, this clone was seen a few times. CDR3: CSVWNRGSNQPQHF. The CDR3 DNA sequence: TGCAGCGTCTGGAACAGGGGTAGCAATCAGCCCCAGCATTTT. The genes are TRBV29-1 and TRBJ1-5; 7 bases map to TRBD1. The V segment lost 6 bases and the J segment 0 bases; nucleotides outside the gene matches: 5. Germline V gene lookup returns CDR1 SQVTM and CDR2 ANQGSEA. This CDR3 has 14 residues. Variable domain in full (rest from reference TRBV29-1 and TRBJ1-5): SAVISQKPSRDICQRGTSLTIQCQVDSQVTMMFWYRQQPGQSLTLIATANQGSEATYESGFVIDKFPISRPNLTFSTLTVSNMSPEDSSIYLCSVWNRGSNQPQHFGDGTRLSIL.

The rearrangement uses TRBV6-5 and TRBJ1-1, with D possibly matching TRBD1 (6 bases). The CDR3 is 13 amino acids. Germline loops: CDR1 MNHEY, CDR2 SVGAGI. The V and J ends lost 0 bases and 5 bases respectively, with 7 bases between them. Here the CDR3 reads CASSYSTGTEAFF. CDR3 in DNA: TGTGCCAGCAGTTACTCAACAGGGACTGAAGCTTTCTTT.

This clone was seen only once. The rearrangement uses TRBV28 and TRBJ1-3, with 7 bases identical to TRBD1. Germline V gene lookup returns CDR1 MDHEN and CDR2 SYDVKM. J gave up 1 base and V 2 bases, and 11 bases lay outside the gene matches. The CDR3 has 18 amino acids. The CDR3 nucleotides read TGTGCCAGCAGTTTAGGCCGACAGGGACGACCTTCTGGAAACACCATATATTTT. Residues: CASSLGRQGRPSGNTIYF. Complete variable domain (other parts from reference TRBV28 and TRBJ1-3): DVKVTQSSRYLVKRTGEKVFLECVQDMDHENMFWYRQDPGLGLRLIYFSYDVKMKEKGDIPEGYSVSREKKERFSLILESASTNQTSMYLCASSLGRQGRPSGNTIYFGEGSWLTVV.

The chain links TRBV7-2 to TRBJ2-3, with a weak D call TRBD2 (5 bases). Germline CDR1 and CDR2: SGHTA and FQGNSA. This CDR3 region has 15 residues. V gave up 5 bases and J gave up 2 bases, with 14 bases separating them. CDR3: CASSVVRAVTDTQYF. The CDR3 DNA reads TGTGCCAGCAGCGTGGTGCGGGCAGTCACAGATACGCAGTATTTT.

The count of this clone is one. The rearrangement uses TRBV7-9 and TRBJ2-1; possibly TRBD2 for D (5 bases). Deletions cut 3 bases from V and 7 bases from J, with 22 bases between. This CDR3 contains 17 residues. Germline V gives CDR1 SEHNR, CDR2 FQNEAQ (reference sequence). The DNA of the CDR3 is TGTGCCAGCAGCTTGGGTGGGCCCCGGCCCGGAGGTAATGAGCAGTTCTTC. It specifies CASSLGGPRPGGNEQFF.

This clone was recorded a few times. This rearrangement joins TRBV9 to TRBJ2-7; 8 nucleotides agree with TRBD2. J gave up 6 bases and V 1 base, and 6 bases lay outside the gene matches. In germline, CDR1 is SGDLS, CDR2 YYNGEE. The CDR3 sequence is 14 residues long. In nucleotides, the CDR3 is TGTGCCAGCAGCGTAAGCGGGAGCGCGATCGAGCAGTACTTC. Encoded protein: CASSVSGSAIEQYF.

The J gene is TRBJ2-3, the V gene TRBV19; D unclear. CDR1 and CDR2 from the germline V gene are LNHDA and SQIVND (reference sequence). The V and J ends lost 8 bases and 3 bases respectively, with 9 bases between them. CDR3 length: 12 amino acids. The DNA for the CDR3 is TGTGCCAGTCAGCGTGATACAGATACGCAGTATTTT. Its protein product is CASQRDTDTQYF.

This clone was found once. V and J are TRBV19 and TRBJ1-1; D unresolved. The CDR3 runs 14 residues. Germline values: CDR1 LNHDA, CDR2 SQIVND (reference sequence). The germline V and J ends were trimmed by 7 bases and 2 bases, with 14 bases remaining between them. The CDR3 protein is CASISGYSNTEAFF. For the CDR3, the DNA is TGTGCCAGTATCTCGGGTTACTCCAACACTGAAGCTTTCTTT.

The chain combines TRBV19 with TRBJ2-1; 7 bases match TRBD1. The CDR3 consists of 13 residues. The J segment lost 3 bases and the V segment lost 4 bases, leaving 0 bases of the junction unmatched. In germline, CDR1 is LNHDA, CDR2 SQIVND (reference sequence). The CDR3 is CASSTGGYNEQFF. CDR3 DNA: TGTGCCAGTAGTACAGGGGGCTACAATGAGCAGTTCTTC.

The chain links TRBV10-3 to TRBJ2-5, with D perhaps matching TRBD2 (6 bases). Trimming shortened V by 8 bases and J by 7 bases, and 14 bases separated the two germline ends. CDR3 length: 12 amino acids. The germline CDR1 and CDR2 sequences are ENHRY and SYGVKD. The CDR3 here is CAIGRDPMTQYF. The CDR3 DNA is TGTGCCATCGGGCGGGACCCTATGACCCAGTACTTC.

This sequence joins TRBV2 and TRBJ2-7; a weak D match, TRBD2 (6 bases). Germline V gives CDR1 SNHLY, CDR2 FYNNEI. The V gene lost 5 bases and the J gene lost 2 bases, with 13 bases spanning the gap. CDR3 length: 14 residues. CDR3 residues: CASSPGVLPYEQYF. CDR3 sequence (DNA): TGTGCCAGCAGTCCGGGAGTACTTCCCTACGAGCAGTACTTC.

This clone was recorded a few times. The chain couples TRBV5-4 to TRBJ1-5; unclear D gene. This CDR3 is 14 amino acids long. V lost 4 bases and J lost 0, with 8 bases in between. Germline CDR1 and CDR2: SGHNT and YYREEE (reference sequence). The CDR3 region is CASSNRDSNQPQHF. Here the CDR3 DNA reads TGTGCCAGCAGCAACCGGGATAGCAATCAGCCCCAGCATTTT.

The CDR3 here is CASGPPGGVIPPLHF. The CDR3, as DNA: TGTGCCAGCGGACCCCCAGGGGGCGTCATTCCACCCCTCCACTTT. J is TRBJ1-6 and V is TRBV28; TRBD1 matches 8 bases. V gave up 8 bases and J gave up 11 bases; unmatched junction bases: 14. The V gene's germline CDR1 is MDHEN and CDR2 SYDVKM. The CDR3 consists of 15 residues.

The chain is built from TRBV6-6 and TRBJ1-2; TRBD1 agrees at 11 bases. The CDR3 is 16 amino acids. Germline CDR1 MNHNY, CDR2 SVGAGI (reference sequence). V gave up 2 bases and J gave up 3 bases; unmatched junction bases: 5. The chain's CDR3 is CASSYGVGQGDYGYTF. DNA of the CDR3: TGTGCCAGCAGTTACGGGGTGGGACAGGGGGACTATGGCTACACCTTC.

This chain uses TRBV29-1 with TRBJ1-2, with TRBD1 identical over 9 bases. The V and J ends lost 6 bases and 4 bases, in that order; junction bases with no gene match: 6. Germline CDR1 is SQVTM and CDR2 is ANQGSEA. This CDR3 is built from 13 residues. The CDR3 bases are TGCAGCGTACGGACAGGGGTCACCTATGGCTACACCTTC. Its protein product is CSVRTGVTYGYTF.

The CDR3 sequence is CASSPTQGLGGEKLFF. The CDR3 nucleotides read TGTGCCAGCAGCCCGACACAGGGCCTCGGGGGGGAAAAACTGTTTTTT. The chain joins TRBV7-8 to TRBJ1-4, with D maybe TRBD1 (6 bases). With 5 bases removed from V and 8 bases from J, the gap between germline ends came to 21 bases. This CDR3 is built from 16 residues. CDR1 and CDR2 from the germline V gene are SGHVS and FQNEAQ.

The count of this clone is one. The CDR3 DNA follows: TGTGCCAGCTCACCATTCGCTAGCGGGAGGGCCGGTCCCTACGAGCAGTACTTC. Translating gives CASSPFASGRAGPYEQYF. The chain recombines TRBV18 with TRBJ2-7; 12 positions match TRBD2. This CDR3 region has 18 residues. V dropped 2 bases and J dropped 2; count of bases not matched to a gene: 10. Germline-derived CDR1 and CDR2 are KGHSH and LQKENI. The variable domain in full, with the rest retrieved from reference TRBV18 and TRBJ2-7, is NAGVMQNPRHLVRRRGQEARLRCSPMKGHSHVYWYRQLPEEGLKFMVYLQKENIIDESGMPKERFSAEFPKEGPSILRIQQVVRGDSAAYFCASSPFASGRAGPYEQYFGPGTRLTVT.

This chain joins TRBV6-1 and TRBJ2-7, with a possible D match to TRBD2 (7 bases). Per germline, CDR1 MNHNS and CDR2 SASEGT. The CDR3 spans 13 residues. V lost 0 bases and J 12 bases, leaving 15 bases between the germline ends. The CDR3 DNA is TGTGCCAGCAGTGAAGCGCTTCGGGGGGCCGCGTACTTC. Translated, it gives CASSEALRGAAYF.

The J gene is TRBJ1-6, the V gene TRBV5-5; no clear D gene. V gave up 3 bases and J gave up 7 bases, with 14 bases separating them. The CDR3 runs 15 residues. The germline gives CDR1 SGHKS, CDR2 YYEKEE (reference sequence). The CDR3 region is CASSSLGSENSPLHF. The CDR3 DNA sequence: TGTGCCAGCAGCTCCTTGGGGAGCGAGAATTCACCCCTCCACTTT.

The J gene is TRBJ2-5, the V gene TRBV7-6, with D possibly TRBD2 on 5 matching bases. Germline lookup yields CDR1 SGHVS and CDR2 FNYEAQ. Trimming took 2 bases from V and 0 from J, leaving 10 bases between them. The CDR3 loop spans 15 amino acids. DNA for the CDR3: TGTGCCAGCAGCTTAAGCGGAAACTACCAAGAGACCCAGTACTTC. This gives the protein CASSLSGNYQETQYF.

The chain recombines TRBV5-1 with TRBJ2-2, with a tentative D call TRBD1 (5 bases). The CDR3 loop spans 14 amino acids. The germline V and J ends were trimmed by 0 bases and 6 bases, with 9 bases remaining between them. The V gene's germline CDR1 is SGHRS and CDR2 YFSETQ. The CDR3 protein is CASSLVQGPGELFF. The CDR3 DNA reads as TGCGCCAGCAGCTTGGTTCAGGGTCCCGGGGAGCTGTTTTTT.